These 27 T cell receptor beta chains share one sample of origin, sequenced in a study of cytomegalovirus exposure and HLA in healthy donors. 60 Vbeta and 13 Jbeta primers were used in PCR. The data were produced by immunoSEQ multiplex PCR, yet TCRdb's version contains in-frame clones alone and is incomplete. Of around 150,000 clones detected, under 85% appear once; the ten largest clones hold about 1.4%. Sequencing was performed on PBMCs. These receptors all come from a woman under 40 in good health and CMV-seronegative.

V and J are TRBV7-8 and TRBJ2-1; 11 nucleotides agree with TRBD2. With 5 bases clipped from V and 1 base from J, the junction kept 1 base outside the gene matches. Germline values: CDR1 SGHVS, CDR2 FQNEAQ. This CDR3 contains 15 residues. The CDR3 region has the DNA TGTGCCAGCAGCCCTAGCGGGGGGTCCTACAATGAGCAGTTCTTC. Its translation is CASSPSGGSYNEQFF.

The chain is built from TRBV6-4 and TRBJ1-2; D might be TRBD1 (6 bases). This CDR3 is built from 15 residues. Germline lookup yields CDR1 MRHNA and CDR2 SNTAGT. V shed 5 bases and J shed 5 bases, with 18 bases lying between them. CDR3 sequence (DNA): TGTGCCAGCAGTCCCGGGACATCAGAAGCTTATGGCTACACCTTC. Protein: CASSPGTSEAYGYTF.

The genes are TRBV29-1 and TRBJ2-3; possibly TRBD1 for D (6 bases). Trimming cost V 7 bases and J 4 bases, with 12 bases left between them. There are 12 residues in the CDR3. CDR1 and CDR2 from the germline V gene are SQVTM and ANQGSEA. Here the CDR3 reads CSGVQGADTQYF. DNA of the CDR3: TGCAGCGGGGTACAGGGCGCAGATACGCAGTATTTT.

This clone was recorded once. This chain connects TRBV6-1 to TRBJ2-4; TRBD2 might be the D (5 bases). This CDR3 contains 14 residues. Germline V gene lookup returns CDR1 MNHNS and CDR2 SASEGT. The ends were cut back, 7 bases at V and 8 bases at J, with 18 bases in the middle. The CDR3 nucleotides are TGTGCCAGCACGTGGGGAGAACAGTCATACATTCAGTACTTC. Translation gives CASTWGEQSYIQYF.

The chain is built from TRBV5-4 and TRBJ1-6, with D maybe TRBD1 (5 bases). The CDR3 spans 19 residues. The germline gives CDR1 SGHNT, CDR2 YYREEE (reference sequence). The V end was cut by 2 bases, the J end by 0 bases, with 18 bases between. CDR3 sequence (DNA): TGTGCCAGCAGCTTAACCAGGGCGCCACTGAGCTCCTATAATTCACCCCTCCACTTT. Protein product: CASSLTRAPLSSYNSPLHF.

For the CDR3, the DNA is TGCGCCAGCAGCCTTAGCGGATTGATGAGTCGCCCCTACAATGAGCAGTTCTTC. Amino acid sequence: CASSLSGLMSRPYNEQFF. The rearrangement links TRBV10-1 to TRBJ2-1, with D tentatively TRBD2 (6 bases). The CDR3 loop spans 18 amino acids. Germline-derived CDR1 and CDR2 are WNHNN and SYGVQD (reference sequence). Between the trimmed V and J ends, which lost 6 bases and 2 bases, there was a span of 23 bases.

This chain uses TRBV6-1 with TRBJ1-2; no firm D call. CDR3 length: 14 residues. The germline CDR1 and CDR2 sequences are MNHNS and SASEGT. V lost 7 bases to trimming and J lost 4 bases, with 16 bases between them. The CDR3 DNA is TGTGCCAGCATCACACACGGGATAAGCTATGGCTACACCTTC. Residues: CASITHGISYGYTF.

The rearrangement uses TRBV5-1 and TRBJ1-5; TRBD1 aligns across 7 bases. Trimming at V came to 2 bases and at J to 5 bases, leaving 4 bases not matched to a gene. The CDR3 has 14 residues. Germline CDR1 SGHRS, CDR2 YFSETQ. DNA of the CDR3: TGCGCCAGCAGCTTACAGGGGACCGATCAGCCCCAGCATTTT. Amino acids: CASSLQGTDQPQHF. Complete variable domain (other parts from reference TRBV5-1 and TRBJ1-5): KAGVTQTPRYLIKTRGQQVTLSCSPISGHRSVSWYQQTPGQGLQFLFEYFSETQRNKGNFPGRFSGRQFSNSRSEMNVSTLELGDSALYLCASSLQGTDQPQHFGDGTRLSIL.

The chain combines TRBV5-1 with TRBJ1-1; 9 bases line up with TRBD1. The CDR3 is 15 residues long. Germline CDR1 is SGHRS and CDR2 is YFSETQ. The J segment lost 6 bases and the V segment lost 4 bases, leaving 10 bases of the junction unmatched. The DNA of the CDR3 is TGCGCCAGCAGCATAACCCCAGACAGGGGGGCTGAAGCTTTCTTT. Translation: CASSITPDRGAEAFF.

V gene TRBV10-3 combines with J gene TRBJ1-2, with D possibly TRBD1 on 6 matching bases. Germline V lookup: CDR1 ENHRY, CDR2 SYGVKD. The CDR3 is made up of 15 amino acids. V was trimmed by 3 bases and J by 2 bases, leaving 13 bases between them. CDR3 in DNA: TGTGCCATCAGTGACAGGGGCGGACAAAACTATGGCTACACCTTC. It is translated as CAISDRGGQNYGYTF.

The CDR3 nucleotides read TGTGCCAGCAGCTCAGAGACAGATTGGAACTCCTACGAGCAGTACTTC. Translated: CASSSETDWNSYEQYF. The chain employs TRBV5-4 and TRBJ2-5; a possible D gene is TRBD1 (5 bases). The J call is doubtful: the DNA matches TRBJ2-7 better. Per germline, CDR1 SGHNT and CDR2 YYREEE (reference sequence). CDR3 length: 16 amino acids.

This clone showed up many times. The chain carries TRBV5-6 and TRBJ1-2, with 10 bases matching TRBD1. The CDR3 sequence is 15 residues long. The junction had 10 bases not matched to a gene; V was cut back by 7 bases and J by 4 bases. Per germline, CDR1 SGHDT and CDR2 YYEEEE. CDR3 bases: TGTGCCAGCTGTATCCGGGACAGGGGAGGCTATGGCTACACCTTC. Amino acid sequence: CASCIRDRGGYGYTF.

The CDR3 sequence is CASSFDQETQYF. The CDR3 DNA sequence: TGCGCCAGCAGCTTCGACCAAGAGACCCAGTACTTC. V gene TRBV5-1 combines with J gene TRBJ2-5; D unresolved. CDR1 SGHRS and CDR2 YFSETQ come from the germline V gene. The CDR3 runs 12 residues. Trimming removed 2 bases at V and 0 bases at J, with 2 bases between.

The chain is built from TRBV19 and TRBJ2-5; TRBD2 matches 8 bases. V gave up 8 bases and J gave up 5 bases; unmatched junction bases: 13. CDR3 length equals 15 residues. CDR1 and CDR2 (germline): LNHDA, SQIVND (reference sequence). DNA of the CDR3: TGTGCCAGTTCCCCTCCGGGGGGGCTGGGTGAGACCCAGTACTTC. Encoded protein: CASSPPGGLGETQYF.

This clone was detected only once. The chain employs TRBV5-1 and TRBJ2-2; 10 positions match TRBD2. The CDR3 is made up of 15 amino acids. Germline V gives CDR1 SGHRS, CDR2 YFSETQ. Trimming removed 5 bases from V and 7 bases from J; junction bases left unmatched: 8. The CDR3, as DNA: TGCGCCAGCAGTCCGCGACTAGCGGGTAACGGGGAGCTGTTTTTT. The encoded protein is CASSPRLAGNGELFF.

The genes are TRBV2 and TRBJ2-1; unclear D gene. CDR1 and CDR2 from the germline V gene are SNHLY and FYNNEI. The CDR3 is 12 amino acids. V was shortened by 3 bases and J by 14 bases, with 14 bases between the two germline ends. This chain's CDR3 is CASSEATPKEFF. CDR3 DNA sequence: TGTGCCAGCAGTGAGGCGACACCCAAGGAGTTCTTC.

The gene calls are TRBV11-1 and TRBJ2-1; 15 bases line up with TRBD2. V was pared by 6 bases and J by 9 bases, with 6 bases of the junction left unmatched. This CDR3 is 15 amino acids long. The germline gives CDR1 SGHAT, CDR2 FQDESV (reference sequence). For the CDR3, the DNA is TGTGCCAGCAGTACGGGACTAGCGGGGGGTTTTGAGCAGTTCTTC. The encoded protein is CASSTGLAGGFEQFF. The full variable domain, rest sourced from reference TRBV11-1 and TRBJ2-1, is EAEVAQSPRYKITEKSQAVAFWCDPISGHATLYWYRQILGQGPELLVQFQDESVVDDSQLPKDRFSAERLKGVDSTLKIQPAELGDSAMYLCASSTGLAGGFEQFFGPGTRLTVL.

The gene calls are TRBV10-3 and TRBJ2-1; TRBD2 matches at 11 bases. CDR3 length equals 16 residues. After removal of 8 bases from V and 5 bases from J, the junction contained 11 bases not matched to a gene. From germline, CDR1 is ENHRY and CDR2 SYGVKD. CDR3 residues: CAISGFVSGGDNEQFF. The CDR3, as DNA: TGTGCCATCTCAGGCTTTGTTAGCGGGGGGGACAATGAGCAGTTCTTC.

This rearrangement joins TRBV19 to TRBJ1-3; no clear D. Germline V gives CDR1 LNHDA, CDR2 SQIVND (reference sequence). CDR3 length equals 15 residues. V was trimmed by 7 bases and J by 0 bases, leaving 13 bases between them. The CDR3 bases are TGTGCCAGTACCGTACACCTTATCTCTGGAAACACCATATATTTT. The encoded protein is CASTVHLISGNTIYF.

The V call is TRBV14, the J call TRBJ1-2; D ambiguous. In germline, CDR1 is SGHDN, CDR2 FVKESK. Trimming removed 5 bases at V and 3 bases at J, with 13 bases between. The CDR3 runs 14 residues. CDR3 protein: CASSKDRGHYGYTF. Written as DNA, the CDR3 is TGTGCCAGCAGCAAGGATCGCGGCCACTATGGCTACACCTTC.

This chain connects TRBV2 to TRBJ1-4, with 7 bases lining up with TRBD1. Germline-derived CDR1 and CDR2 are SNHLY and FYNNEI. This CDR3 has 10 residues. The V segment lost 10 bases and the J segment 10 bases; nucleotides outside the gene matches: 3. For the CDR3, the DNA is TGTGCCACTCAGGGGGGAAAACTGTTTTTT. The encoded protein is CATQGGKLFF.

This chain links TRBV27 with TRBJ2-5, with 9 bases that match TRBD2. Germline loops: CDR1 MNHEY, CDR2 SMNVEV (reference sequence). The CDR3 has 16 amino acids. J gave up 3 bases and V 5 bases, and 10 bases lay outside the gene matches. The CDR3 DNA reads as TGTGCCAGCAGTCCCCCCGCCGTAGCGGGGGAAGAGACCCAGTACTTC. Its translation: CASSPPAVAGEETQYF.

This clone occurred once. The V gene is TRBV6-5, the J gene TRBJ2-5; no clear D. The DNA end is a closer match to TRBJ2-7, so the J assignment may be wrong. Germline CDR1 and CDR2: MNHEY and SVGAGI. CDR3 size: 12 residues. This chain's CDR3 is CASGSGSYEQYF. CDR3 bases: TGTGCCAGCGGGTCAGGTTCCTACGAGCAGTACTTC.

The rearrangement links TRBV18 to TRBJ2-5; the D is unclear. Germline loops: CDR1 KGHSH, CDR2 LQKENI. CDR3 length: 14 amino acids. V dropped 1 base and J dropped 1 base, with 7 bases sitting between them. This CDR3 is CASSPLAAQETQYF. CDR3 in DNA: TGTGCCAGCTCACCACTGGCGGCCCAAGAGACCCAGTACTTC.

This clone showed up just a few times. The V gene is TRBV12-5, the J gene TRBJ1-5; TRBD1 is a possible D gene (5 bases). The CDR3 has 17 residues. Germline V gene data show CDR1 as LGHNT and CDR2 as FRNRAP. V shed 0 bases and J shed 2 bases, with 14 bases lying between them. CDR3 residues: CASGLVHGGAGNQPQHF. Here the CDR3 DNA reads TGTGCTAGTGGTTTGGTACATGGAGGGGCGGGCAATCAGCCCCAGCATTTT. The entire variable domain, with the rest obtained from reference TRBV12-5 and TRBJ1-5, is as follows: DARVTQTPRHKVTEMGQEVTMRCQPILGHNTVFWYRQTMMQGLELLAYFRNRAPLDDSGMPKDRFSAEMPDATLATLKIQPSEPRDSAVYFCASGLVHGGAGNQPQHFGDGTRLSIL.

The chain carries TRBV2 and TRBJ2-3; tentative D call: TRBD1 (5 bases). Germline CDR1 reads SNHLY; CDR2 reads FYNNEI. The length of the CDR3 is 15 residues. The germline V and J ends were trimmed by 8 bases and 3 bases, with 18 bases remaining between them. In DNA, the CDR3 is TGTGCCAGCCTTCGACAGTTGAGACGTACAGATACGCAGTATTTT. It encodes CASLRQLRRTDTQYF. The variable domain in full, completed from reference TRBV2 and TRBJ2-3, reads EPEVTQTPSHQVTQMGQEVILRCVPISNHLYFYWYRQILGQKVEFLVSFYNNEISEKSEIFDDQFSVERPDGSNFTLKIRSTKLEDSAMYFCASLRQLRRTDTQYFGPGTRLTVL.

This clone was detected only a few times. The V call is TRBV5-1, the J call TRBJ2-3; 7 positions agree with TRBD2. The trim removed 7 bases at V and 2 bases at J, leaving 7 bases unmatched. This CDR3 is 14 amino acids long. CDR1 and CDR2 (germline): SGHRS, YFSETQ. The CDR3 is CASSGGINTDTQYF. Here the CDR3 DNA reads TGCGCCAGCTCCGGGGGGATCAACACAGATACGCAGTATTTT.